This T cell receptor beta chain stems from a study of blood T cell repertoires in COVID-19. With V trimmed by 4 bases and J by 1 base, 4 bases remained unmatched. CDR1 and CDR2 (germline): SGHTA, FQGNSA. The CDR3 is 14 amino acids. Generated by immunoSEQ multiplex PCR, the TCRdb table keeps only in-frame clones and is missing some. The sample lists about 52,000 clones, roughly four fifths occurring once. Sequencing was performed on peripheral blood. This receptor was obtained from a man older than 75 with COVID-19, enrolled during active disease. The chain joins TRBV7-2 to TRBJ2-7, with 7 bases lining up with TRBD2. The CDR3 DNA reads TGTGCCAGCAGCTCCCCCGGGAGGTCCTACGAGCAGTACTTC. Amino acids: CASSSPGRSYEQYF.